This entry is about one T cell receptor beta chain. The antigen is not known. The treatment is: approximately nine-day PBMC culture with coronavirus spike peptide pools or control peptides (ViraFEST assay). This sample was included in a study of vaccination and CD4 T cells after COVID-19. Study context: No peptide, an HIV-1 Nef pool, or a CEFX pool was what each control culture received.

The study, taken as a whole, reports: Convalescent patients showed a median around 90% of reactive clones that were seen only post-vaccination.

Germline assignment: CDR1 MNHNS and CDR2 SASEGT. Trimming removed 6 bases from V and 5 bases from J; junction bases left unmatched: 6. There are 13 residues in the CDR3. The Oncomine TCR Beta short-read assay sequenced DNA from cultured CD4+ T cells. TCRdb fed the PCR reads into MiXCR, producing one record per CDR3 protein. The table shows tens of thousands of distinct CDR3 sequences, with under 65% occurring only once. This TCR came from a human donor who had recovered from COVID-19. Sequences were obtained from CD4+ T cells from blood, cultured in vitro. The genes are TRBV6-1 and TRBJ2-7, with 8 bases aligning to TRBD1. CDR3 sequence (DNA): TGTGCCAGCAGCCCATGGACAGGGCACGAGCAGTACTTC. Its translation: CASSPWTGHEQYF.